This TCR beta chain is drawn from a study of blood T cell repertoires in COVID-19. Germline CDR1 and CDR2: LGHDT and YNNKEL (reference sequence). J gave up 8 bases and V 3 bases, and 12 bases lay outside the gene matches. This CDR3 is 15 amino acids long. Only in-frame clones appear in the TCRdb table, and some are missing; sequencing was by immunoSEQ multiplex PCR. The data hold around 70,000 clones, with roughly 82% observed a single time. Sequenced: peripheral blood. The V and J genes are TRBV3-1 (or the pseudogene TRBV3-2) and TRBJ1-2, with TRBD1 matching over 7 bases. The origin of this receptor is a man aged 55 to 70 with acute or convalescent COVID-19. CDR3 amino acids: CASSQRRQGSGGYTF. The CDR3 nucleotides are TGTGCCAGCAGCCAGCGGAGACAGGGCTCGGGCGGCTACACCTTC.